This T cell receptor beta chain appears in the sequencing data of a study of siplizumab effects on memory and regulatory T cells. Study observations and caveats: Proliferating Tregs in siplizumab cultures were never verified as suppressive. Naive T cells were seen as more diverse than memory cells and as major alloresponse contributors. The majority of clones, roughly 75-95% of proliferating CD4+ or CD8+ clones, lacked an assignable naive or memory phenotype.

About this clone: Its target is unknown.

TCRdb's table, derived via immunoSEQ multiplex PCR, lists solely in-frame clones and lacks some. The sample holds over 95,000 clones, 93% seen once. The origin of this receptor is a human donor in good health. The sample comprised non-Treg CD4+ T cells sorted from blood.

Here the CDR3 DNA reads TGTGCCAGCAGCTTCGGCAGCTCTGGAAACACCATATATTTT. Residues: CASSFGSSGNTIYF. The chain couples TRBV14 to TRBJ1-3; D ambiguous. CDR1 is SGHDN and CDR2 is FVKESK in the germline V gene. The V end lost 5 bases, the J end lost 0 bases, and 8 bases lay between the germline ends. The CDR3 totals 14 residues.